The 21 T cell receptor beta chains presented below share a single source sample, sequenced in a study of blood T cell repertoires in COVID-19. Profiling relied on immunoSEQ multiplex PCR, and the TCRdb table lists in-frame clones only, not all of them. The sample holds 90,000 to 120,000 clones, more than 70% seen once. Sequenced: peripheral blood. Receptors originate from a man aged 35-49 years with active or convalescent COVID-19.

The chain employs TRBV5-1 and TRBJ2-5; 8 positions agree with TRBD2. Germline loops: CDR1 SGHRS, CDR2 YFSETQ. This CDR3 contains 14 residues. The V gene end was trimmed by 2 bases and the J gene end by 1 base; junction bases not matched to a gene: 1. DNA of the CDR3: TGCGCCAGCAGCTTTACTAGCGGCCAAGAGACCCAGTACTTC. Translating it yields CASSFTSGQETQYF.

The CDR3 DNA is TGTGCCAGCAGTTACGGGTTAGGGGCGAACACTGAAGCTTTCTTT. Amino acid sequence: CASSYGLGANTEAFF. The chain joins TRBV6-5 to TRBJ1-1, with a tentative D call TRBD1 (5 bases). CDR1 and CDR2 from the germline V gene are MNHEY and SVGAGI. V lost 2 bases and J 1 base, leaving 11 bases between the germline ends. There are 15 residues in the CDR3.

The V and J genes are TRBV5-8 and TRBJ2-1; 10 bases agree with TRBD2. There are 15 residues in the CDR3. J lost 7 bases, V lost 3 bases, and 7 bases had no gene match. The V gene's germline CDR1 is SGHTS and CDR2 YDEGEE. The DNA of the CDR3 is TGTGCCAGCAGCTCCTCCCTGACTAGCGGGAATGAGCAGTTCTTC. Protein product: CASSSSLTSGNEQFF.

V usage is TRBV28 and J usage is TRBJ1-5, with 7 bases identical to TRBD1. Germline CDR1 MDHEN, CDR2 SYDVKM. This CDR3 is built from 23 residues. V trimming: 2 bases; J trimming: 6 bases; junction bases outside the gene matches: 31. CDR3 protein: CASSLEAGGKGETMNEWSQPQHF. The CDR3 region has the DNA TGTGCCAGCAGTTTAGAGGCAGGGGGGAAGGGGGAGACGATGAATGAATGGAGTCAGCCCCAGCATTTT.

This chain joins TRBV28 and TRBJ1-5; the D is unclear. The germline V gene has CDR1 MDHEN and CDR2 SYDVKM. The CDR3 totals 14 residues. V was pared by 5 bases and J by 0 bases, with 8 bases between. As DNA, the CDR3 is TGTGCCAGCAGTCTGAGGGTTAGCAATCAGCCCCAGCATTTT. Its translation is CASSLRVSNQPQHF.

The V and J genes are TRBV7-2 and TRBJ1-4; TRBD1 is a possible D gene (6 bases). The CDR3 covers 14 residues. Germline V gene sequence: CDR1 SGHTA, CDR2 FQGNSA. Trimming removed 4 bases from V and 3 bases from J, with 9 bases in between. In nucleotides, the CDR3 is TGTGCCAGCAGCTCGACAGGTTCTAATGAAAAACTGTTTTTT. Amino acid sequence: CASSSTGSNEKLFF.

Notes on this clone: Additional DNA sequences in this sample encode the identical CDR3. The DNA of the CDR3 is TGTGCCAGCTCACCAACAGGGTACAATGAGCAGTTCTTC. It yields the protein CASSPTGYNEQFF. The J gene is TRBJ2-1, the V gene TRBV18, with a tentative D call TRBD1 (6 bases). This CDR3 has 13 amino acids. V was trimmed by 2 bases and J by 4 bases, leaving 6 bases between them. CDR1 is KGHSH, CDR2 LQKENI, per germline.

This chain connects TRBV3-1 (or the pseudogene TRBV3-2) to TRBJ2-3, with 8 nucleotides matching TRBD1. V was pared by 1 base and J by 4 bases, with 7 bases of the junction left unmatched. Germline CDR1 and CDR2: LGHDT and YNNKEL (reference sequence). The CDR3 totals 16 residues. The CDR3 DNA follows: TGTGCCAGCAGCCAAGCCTGGACAGGGAGCGCAGATACGCAGTATTTT. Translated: CASSQAWTGSADTQYF.

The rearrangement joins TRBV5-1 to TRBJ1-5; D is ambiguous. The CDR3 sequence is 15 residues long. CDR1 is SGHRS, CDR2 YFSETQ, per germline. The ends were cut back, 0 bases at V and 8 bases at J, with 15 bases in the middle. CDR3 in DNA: TGCGCCAGCAGCTTGGCCCCGGGGAATATGGAGCCCCAGCATTTT. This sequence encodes CASSLAPGNMEPQHF.

CDR3 nucleotide sequence: TGTGCCAGTATCTCTAGCGGGAGATGGAGCAATGAGCAGTTCTTC. It translates to CASISSGRWSNEQFF. V and J are TRBV19 and TRBJ2-1; 10 bases are shared with TRBD2. Germline assignment: CDR1 LNHDA and CDR2 SQIVND (reference sequence). The CDR3 spans 15 residues. Trimming took 7 bases from V and 6 from J; bases not matched to a gene: 9.

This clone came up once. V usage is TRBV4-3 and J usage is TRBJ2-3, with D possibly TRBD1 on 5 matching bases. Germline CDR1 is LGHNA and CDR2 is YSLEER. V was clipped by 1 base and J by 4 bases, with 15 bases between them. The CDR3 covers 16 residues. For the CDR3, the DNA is TGCGCCAGCAGCCAAGTCGCAGGGATCGCGGCAGATACGCAGTATTTT. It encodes CASSQVAGIAADTQYF.

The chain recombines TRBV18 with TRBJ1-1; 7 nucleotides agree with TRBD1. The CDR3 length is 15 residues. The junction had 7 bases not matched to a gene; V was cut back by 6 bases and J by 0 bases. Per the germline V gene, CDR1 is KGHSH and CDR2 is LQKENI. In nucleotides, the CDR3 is TGTGCCAGCTCGGAGACAGGGTACATGAACACTGAAGCTTTCTTT. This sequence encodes CASSETGYMNTEAFF.

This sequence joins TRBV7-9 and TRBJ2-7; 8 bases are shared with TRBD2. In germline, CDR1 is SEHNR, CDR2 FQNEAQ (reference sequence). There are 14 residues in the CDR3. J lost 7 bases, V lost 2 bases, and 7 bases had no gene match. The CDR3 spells CASSLILAGGEQYF. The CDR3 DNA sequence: TGTGCCAGCAGCTTAATTTTGGCGGGAGGAGAGCAGTACTTC.

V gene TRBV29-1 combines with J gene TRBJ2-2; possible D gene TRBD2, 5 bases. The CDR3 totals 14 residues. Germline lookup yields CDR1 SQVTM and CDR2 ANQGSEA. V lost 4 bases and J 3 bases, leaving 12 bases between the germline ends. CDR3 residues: CSVVGSLYTGELFF. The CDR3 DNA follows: TGCAGCGTTGTGGGGAGTCTCTACACCGGGGAGCTGTTTTTT.

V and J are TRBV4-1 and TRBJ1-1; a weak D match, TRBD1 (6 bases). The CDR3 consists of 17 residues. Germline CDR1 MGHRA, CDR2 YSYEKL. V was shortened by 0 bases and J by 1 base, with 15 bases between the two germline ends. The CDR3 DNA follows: TGCGCCAGCAGCCAAGAGAGTTTATCGACAGGGAACACTGAAGCTTTCTTT. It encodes CASSQESLSTGNTEAFF.

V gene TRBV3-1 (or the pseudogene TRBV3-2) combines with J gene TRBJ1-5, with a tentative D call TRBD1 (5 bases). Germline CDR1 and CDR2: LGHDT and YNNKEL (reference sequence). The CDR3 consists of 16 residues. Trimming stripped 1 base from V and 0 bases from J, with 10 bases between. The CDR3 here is CASSQGGRVSNQPQHF. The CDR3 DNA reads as TGTGCCAGCAGCCAAGGGGGCAGGGTTAGCAATCAGCCCCAGCATTTT.

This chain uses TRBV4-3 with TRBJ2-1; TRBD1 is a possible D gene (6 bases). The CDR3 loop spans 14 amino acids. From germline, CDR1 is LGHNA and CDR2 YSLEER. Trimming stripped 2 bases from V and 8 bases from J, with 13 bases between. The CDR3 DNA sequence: TGCGCCAGCAGCCAACACTACAGGGTCGATGAGCAGTTCTTC. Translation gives CASSQHYRVDEQFF.

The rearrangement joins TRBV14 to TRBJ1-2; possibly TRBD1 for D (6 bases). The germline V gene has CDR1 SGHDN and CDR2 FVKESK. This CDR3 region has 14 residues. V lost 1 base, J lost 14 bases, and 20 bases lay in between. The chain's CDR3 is CASSQAGPGGPMTF. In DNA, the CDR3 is TGTGCCAGCAGCCAAGCCGGACCGGGGGGCCCTATGACCTTC.

For the CDR3, the DNA is TGTGCCAGCAGCCCACAGGTCCTAGGGGGCTATGGCTACACCTTC. This gives the protein CASSPQVLGGYGYTF. This chain uses TRBV7-2 with TRBJ1-2, with D tentatively TRBD1 (6 bases). V was pared by 5 bases and J by 4 bases, with 17 bases between. The CDR3 runs 15 residues. Germline V CDR1 and CDR2: SGHTA, FQGNSA.

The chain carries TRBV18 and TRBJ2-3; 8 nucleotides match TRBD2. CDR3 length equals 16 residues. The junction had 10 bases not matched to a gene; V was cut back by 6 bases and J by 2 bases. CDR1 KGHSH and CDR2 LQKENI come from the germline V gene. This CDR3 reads CASSLLAETLTDTQYF. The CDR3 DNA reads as TGTGCCAGCTCCCTACTAGCGGAGACACTCACAGATACGCAGTATTTT. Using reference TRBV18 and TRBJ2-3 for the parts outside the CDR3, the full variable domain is NAGVMQNPRHLVRRRGQEARLRCSPMKGHSHVYWYRQLPEEGLKFMVYLQKENIIDESGMPKERFSAEFPKEGPSILRIQQVVRGDSAAYFCASSLLAETLTDTQYFGPGTRLTVL.

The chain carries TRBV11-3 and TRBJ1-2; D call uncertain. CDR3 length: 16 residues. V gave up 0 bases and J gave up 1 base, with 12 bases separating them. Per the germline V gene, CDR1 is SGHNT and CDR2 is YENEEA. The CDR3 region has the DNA TGTGCCAGCAGCTTAGATCTGGCAGACTGTAACTATGGCTACACCTTC. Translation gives CASSLDLADCNYGYTF. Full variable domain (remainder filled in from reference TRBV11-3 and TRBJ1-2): EAGVVQSPRYKIIEKKQPVAFWCNPISGHNTLYWYLQNLGQGPELLIRYENEEAVDDSQLPKDRFSAERLKGVDSTLKIQPAELGDSAVYLCASSLDLADCNYGYTFGSGTRLTVV.